This T cell receptor (beta chain) came from a study of beta chain features in type 1 diabetes. Study summary: All samples yielded around 98 million examined sorted cells.

This clone was counted a few times. No antigen is known for it. cDNA synthesis used the whole RNA isolate, giving expressed TCRB sequences. The protocol was immunoSEQ multiplex PCR, while the TCRdb copy is restricted to in-frame clones and leaves out a portion. The sample contains some 250,000 clones, roughly 11% of which appear only once. Germline V gene data show CDR1 as MDHEN and CDR2 as SYDVKM. CDR3 size: 14 residues. Trimming at V came to 8 bases and at J to 4 bases, leaving 8 bases not matched to a gene. Study-wide findings and caveats: Relative to healthy donors, patients appeared to have naive, central memory and Treg TCRB repertoires that were more similar. Within each of all four CD4+ subsets, Type 1 diabetes patients had TCRB CDR3s that were moderately but significantly shorter.

The origin of this receptor is a man aged 30 to 45 with type 1 diabetes. The rearrangement joins TRBV28 to TRBJ2-3; 8 positions match TRBD1. Sequenced sample: naive CD4+ T cells from blood. The CDR3 region is CASSRGRGADTQYF. CDR3 coding DNA: TGTGCCAGCTCCAGGGGGCGGGGAGCAGATACGCAGTATTTT.